This TCR beta chain was sequenced during a study of blood T cell repertoires in COVID-19. The overall study: Researchers got acute and convalescent COVID-19 samples from the United States, Italy and Spain.

The trim removed 3 bases at V and 1 base at J, leaving 0 bases unmatched. This CDR3 contains 13 residues. The V gene's germline CDR1 is SGHAT and CDR2 FQNNGV. About this clone: The same CDR3 arises from other DNA sequences in this sample as well.

Some clones are missing from TCRdb's copy, which holds only in-frame ones; the method was immunoSEQ multiplex PCR. The sample holds about 180,000 clones, 85% to 90% seen once. This clonotype was obtained from a man in his fifties or sixties with COVID-19, enrolled during active disease. The V gene is TRBV11-2, the J gene TRBJ2-7; the match to TRBD2 covers 7 bases. The sequencing sample was made of peripheral blood. This CDR3 reads CASSFGGSYEQYF. The CDR3 region has the DNA TGTGCCAGCAGCTTCGGGGGGTCCTACGAGCAGTACTTC.